The 14 T cell receptor beta chains in this list originate from one sample, sequenced in a study of T-cell reconstitution after alpha-beta-depleted transplantation in children. Unique molecular identifiers were incorporated during preparation of the TCRbeta library. From the PCR reads, TCRdb called clonotypes with MiXCR, one entry per CDR3 protein. The sample lists roughly 590,000 distinct CDR3 sequences, 15% to 20% seen once, with about 1.1% in the top ten. This specimen was PBMCs from the stem cell graft donor, taken from the stem cell graft. These TCRs come from a human donor who donated a stem cell graft to a child with acute myeloid leukemia.

The chain combines TRBV19 with TRBJ2-1; D is ambiguous. V was pared by 5 bases and J by 7 bases, with 12 bases between. Germline CDR1 is LNHDA and CDR2 is SQIVND (reference sequence). This CDR3 comprises 13 residues. As DNA, the CDR3 is TGTGCCAGTAGTTTACAGCTTGTGAATGAGCAGTTCTTC. It translates to CASSLQLVNEQFF.

This clonotype appeared many times. CDR3 bases: TGTGCCAGCAGTATCCAGCTTGATCAGCCCCAGCATTTT. Its translation: CASSIQLDQPQHF. The chain couples TRBV27 to TRBJ1-5; unclear D gene. In germline, CDR1 is MNHEY, CDR2 SMNVEV (reference sequence). The CDR3 runs 13 residues. V lost 5 bases, J lost 5 bases, and 10 bases lay in between.

This clonotype was recorded at least ten times. The genes are TRBV7-9 and TRBJ1-2; D is undetermined. The V end was cut by 1 base, the J end by 8 bases, with 11 bases between. CDR3 length: 13 residues. Germline loops: CDR1 SEHNR, CDR2 FQNEAQ (reference sequence). CDR3 in amino acids: CASSLDDGYGYTF. The CDR3, as DNA: TGTGCCAGCAGCTTAGATGACGGGTACGGCTACACCTTC.

This clonotype was observed a handful of times. This chain uses TRBV7-9 with TRBJ2-5, with D unresolved. This CDR3 is built from 15 residues. Between the trimmed V and J ends, which lost 2 bases and 1 base, there was a span of 11 bases. Germline CDR1 SEHNR, CDR2 FQNEAQ (reference sequence). This CDR3 is CASSLSQATQETQYF. The CDR3 DNA follows: TGTGCCAGCAGCTTATCCCAGGCCACCCAAGAGACCCAGTACTTC. Drawing the rest from reference TRBV7-9 and TRBJ2-5, the complete variable domain is DTGVSQNPRHKITKRGQNVTFRCDPISEHNRLYWYRQTLGQGPEFLTYFQNEAQLEKSRLLSDRFSAERPKGSFSTLEIQRTEQGDSAMYLCASSLSQATQETQYFGPGTRLLVL.

This clonotype was counted many times. The rearrangement joins TRBV7-2 to TRBJ2-3; D is ambiguous. There are 12 residues in the CDR3. Trimming left V 3 bases short and J 6 bases short, with 7 bases between. The germline CDR1 and CDR2 sequences are SGHTA and FQGNSA. CDR3 sequence (DNA): TGTGCCAGCAGCTTCTCGCGGGATACGCAGTATTTT. Translated, it gives CASSFSRDTQYF.

This clonotype came up a few times. The V call is TRBV12-3 or TRBV12-4, the J call TRBJ1-5; 7 positions match TRBD1. CDR3 length: 14 residues. V trimming: 7 bases; J trimming: 5 bases; junction bases outside the gene matches: 8. CDR3 amino acids: CASTMGDRDQPQHF. CDR3 bases: TGTGCCAGCACTATGGGGGACAGAGATCAGCCCCAGCATTTT.

The sample holds a few counts of this clonotype. The rearrangement uses TRBV11-2 and TRBJ2-1, with 10 bases matching TRBD2. The CDR3 consists of 16 residues. Germline lookup yields CDR1 SGHAT and CDR2 FQNNGV. J was trimmed by 5 bases and V by 5 bases; bases with no gene match: 9. The CDR3 region has the DNA TGTGCCAGCAGCCAAAGCGGGGGGGCTTTTCACAATGAGCAGTTCTTC. Its translation is CASSQSGGAFHNEQFF.

This clonotype has a count of ten or more. The rearrangement uses TRBV20-1 and TRBJ2-7; TRBD1 might be the D (5 bases). This CDR3 is 14 amino acids long. Germline CDR1 DFQATT, CDR2 SNEGSKA (reference sequence). V lost 6 bases to trimming and J lost 7 bases, with 22 bases between them. The CDR3, as DNA: TGCAGTGCCCCGAGAGCAGGGAAAACTGGGGAGCAGTACTTC. Amino acids: CSAPRAGKTGEQYF.

This clonotype came up many times. V gene TRBV29-1 combines with J gene TRBJ2-7; tentative D call: TRBD2 (6 bases). CDR1 SQVTM and CDR2 ANQGSEA come from the germline V gene. There are 11 residues in the CDR3. Trimming shortened V by 8 bases and J by 5 bases, and 13 bases separated the two germline ends. The CDR3 region is CSCGTFNEQYF. CDR3 bases: TGCAGCTGCGGGACTTTCAACGAGCAGTACTTC.

On this clonotype: A much larger clonotype is one base distant, so this may be a read error. This chain uses TRBV10-3 with TRBJ2-3; 7 nucleotides line up with TRBD1. CDR3 length: 14 amino acids. The germline gives CDR1 ENHRY, CDR2 SYGVKD. The CDR3 DNA is TGTGGCATCAGTTGGACAGGCCCCACAGATACGCAGTATTTT. This sequence encodes CGISWTGPTDTQYF.

This clonotype has a handful of counts. CDR3 bases: TGCAGTGCTAAGGGTTTCTATACCGGGGAGCTGTTTTTT. It is translated as CSAKGFYTGELFF. This chain uses TRBV20-1 with TRBJ2-2; D gene uncertain. V gave up 4 bases and J gave up 5 bases, with 11 bases separating them. The CDR3 loop spans 13 amino acids. CDR1 is DFQATT, CDR2 SNEGSKA, per germline (reference sequence).

The rearrangement uses TRBV29-1 and TRBJ1-1; tentative D call: TRBD1 (6 bases). V shed 4 bases and J shed 11 bases, with 14 bases lying between them. The CDR3 sequence is 11 residues long. Germline V lookup: CDR1 SQVTM, CDR2 ANQGSEA. DNA for the CDR3: TGCAGCGTTGGGGGGGGACATCAGGCTTTCTTT. It is translated as CSVGGGHQAFF.

The chain is built from TRBV12-3 or TRBV12-4 and TRBJ2-4, with 7 bases lining up with TRBD1. The CDR3 covers 16 residues. With V trimmed by 3 bases and J by 0 bases, 5 bases remained unmatched. CDR3 in DNA: TGTGCCAGCAGTTTGGGACAGTCCCTAGCCAAAAACATTCAGTACTTC. This codes for CASSLGQSLAKNIQYF.

Ten or more counts support this clonotype. This chain connects TRBV20-1 to TRBJ1-5; 9 nucleotides align to TRBD1. Trimming at V came to 4 bases and at J to 11 bases, leaving 12 bases not matched to a gene. The germline CDR1 and CDR2 sequences are DFQATT and SNEGSKA (reference sequence). This CDR3 comprises 14 residues. CDR3 in amino acids: CSAIRDRDARTQHF. CDR3 DNA sequence: TGCAGTGCTATAAGGGACAGGGACGCCAGGACCCAGCATTTT.